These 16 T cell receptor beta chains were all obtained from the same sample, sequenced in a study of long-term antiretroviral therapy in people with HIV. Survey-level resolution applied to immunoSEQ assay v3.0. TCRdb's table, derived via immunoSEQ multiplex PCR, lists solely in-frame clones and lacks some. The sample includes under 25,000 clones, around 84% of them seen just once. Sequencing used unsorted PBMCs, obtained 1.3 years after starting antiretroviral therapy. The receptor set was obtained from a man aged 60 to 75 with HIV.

CDR3 loop: CASRRVGTGTYNEQFF. The CDR3 DNA sequence: TGTGCCAGCAGGAGGGTGGGGACAGGGACCTACAATGAGCAGTTCTTC. The chain combines TRBV25-1 with TRBJ2-1; 9 nucleotides match TRBD1. The CDR3 runs 16 residues. V was clipped by 6 bases and J by 2 bases; unmatched bases: 8. Germline CDR1 is MGHDK and CDR2 is SYGVNS.

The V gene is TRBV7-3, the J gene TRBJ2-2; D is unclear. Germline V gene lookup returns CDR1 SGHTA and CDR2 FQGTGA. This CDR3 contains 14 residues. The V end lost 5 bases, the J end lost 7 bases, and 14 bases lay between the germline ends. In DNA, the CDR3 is TGTGCCAGCAGCCTGGAGCTCCGGCACGGGGAGCTGTTTTTT. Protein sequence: CASSLELRHGELFF.

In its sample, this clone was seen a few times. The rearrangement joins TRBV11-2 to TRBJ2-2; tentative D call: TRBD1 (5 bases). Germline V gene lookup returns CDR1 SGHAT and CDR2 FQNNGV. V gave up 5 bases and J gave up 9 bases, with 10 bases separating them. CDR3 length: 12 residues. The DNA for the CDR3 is TGTGCCAGCAGCCCAGGGAATCGGGAGCTGTTTTTT. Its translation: CASSPGNRELFF.

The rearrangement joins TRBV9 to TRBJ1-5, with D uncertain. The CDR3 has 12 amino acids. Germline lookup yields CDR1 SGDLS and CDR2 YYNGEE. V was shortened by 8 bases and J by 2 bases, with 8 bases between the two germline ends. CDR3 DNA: TGTGCCAGGTTCGTTGGCAATCAGCCCCAGCATTTT. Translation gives CARFVGNQPQHF.

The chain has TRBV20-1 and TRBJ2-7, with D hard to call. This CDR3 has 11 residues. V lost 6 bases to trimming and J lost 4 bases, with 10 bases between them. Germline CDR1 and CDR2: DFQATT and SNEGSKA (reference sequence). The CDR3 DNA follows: TGCAGTGCCAAGGGTTTGTACGAGCAGTACTTC. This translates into CSAKGLYEQYF.

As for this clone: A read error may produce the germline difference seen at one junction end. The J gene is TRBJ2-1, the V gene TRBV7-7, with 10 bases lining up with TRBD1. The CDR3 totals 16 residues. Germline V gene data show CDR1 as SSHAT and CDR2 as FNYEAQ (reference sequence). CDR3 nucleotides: TGTGCTAGCAGCCCAGAAGTGGGACAGGGGAACAATGAGCAGTTCTTC. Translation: CASSPEVGQGNNEQFF.

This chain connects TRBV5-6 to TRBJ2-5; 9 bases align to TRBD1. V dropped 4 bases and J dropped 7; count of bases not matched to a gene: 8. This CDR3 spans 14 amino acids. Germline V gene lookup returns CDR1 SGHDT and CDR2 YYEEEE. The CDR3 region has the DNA TGTGCCAGCAGCACACTACAGGGGGCTGGGACCCAGTACTTC. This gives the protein CASSTLQGAGTQYF. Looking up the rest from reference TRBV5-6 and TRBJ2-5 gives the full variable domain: DAGVTQSPTHLIKTRGQQVTLRCSPKSGHDTVSWYQQALGQGPQFIFQYYEEEERQRGNFPDRFSGHQFPNYSSELNVNALLLGDSALYLCASSTLQGAGTQYFGPGTRLLVL.

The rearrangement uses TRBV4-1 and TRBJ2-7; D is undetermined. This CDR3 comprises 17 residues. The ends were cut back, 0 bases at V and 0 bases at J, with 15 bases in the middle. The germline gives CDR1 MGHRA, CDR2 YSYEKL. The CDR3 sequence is CASSQEAQLGYSYEQYF. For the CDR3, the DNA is TGCGCCAGCAGCCAAGAGGCCCAGCTAGGATACTCCTACGAGCAGTACTTC.

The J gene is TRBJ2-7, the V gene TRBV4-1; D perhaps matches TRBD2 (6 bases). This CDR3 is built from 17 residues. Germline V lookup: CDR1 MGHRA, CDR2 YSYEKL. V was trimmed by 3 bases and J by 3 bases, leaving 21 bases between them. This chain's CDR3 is CASSHTLRRGADYEQYF. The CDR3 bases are TGCGCCAGCAGCCACACCCTGAGGAGGGGCGCGGACTACGAGCAGTACTTC.

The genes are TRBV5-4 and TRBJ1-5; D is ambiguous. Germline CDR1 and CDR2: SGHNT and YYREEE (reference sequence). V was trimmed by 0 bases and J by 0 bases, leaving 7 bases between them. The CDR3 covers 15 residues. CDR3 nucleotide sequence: TGTGCCAGCAGCTTGGACGGGGATAGCAATCAGCCCCAGCATTTT. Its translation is CASSLDGDSNQPQHF.

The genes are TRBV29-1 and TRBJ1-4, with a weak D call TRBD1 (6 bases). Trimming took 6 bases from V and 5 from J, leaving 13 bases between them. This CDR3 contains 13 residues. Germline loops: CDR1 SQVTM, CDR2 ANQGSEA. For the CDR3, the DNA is TGCAGCGTATCGGACAGTCAGAATGAAAAACTGTTTTTT. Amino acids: CSVSDSQNEKLFF.

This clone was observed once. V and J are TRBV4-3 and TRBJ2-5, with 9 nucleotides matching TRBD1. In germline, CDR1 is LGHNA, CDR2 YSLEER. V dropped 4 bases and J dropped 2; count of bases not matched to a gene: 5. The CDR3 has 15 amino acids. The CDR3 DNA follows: TGCGCCAGCAGCCGGGGACAGGGTCAACAAGAGACCCAGTACTTC. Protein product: CASSRGQGQQETQYF.

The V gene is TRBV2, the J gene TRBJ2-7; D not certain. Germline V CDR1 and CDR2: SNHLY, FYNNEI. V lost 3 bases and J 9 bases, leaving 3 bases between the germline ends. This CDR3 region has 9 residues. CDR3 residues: CASSDGQYF. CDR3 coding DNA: TGTGCCAGCAGTGACGGGCAGTACTTC.

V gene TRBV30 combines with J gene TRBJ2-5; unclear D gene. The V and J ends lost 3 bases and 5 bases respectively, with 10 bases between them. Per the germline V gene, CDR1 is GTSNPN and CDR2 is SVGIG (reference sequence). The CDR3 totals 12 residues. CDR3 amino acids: CAWRSSSETQYF. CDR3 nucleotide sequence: TGTGCCTGGAGGTCGAGTTCGGAGACCCAGTACTTC. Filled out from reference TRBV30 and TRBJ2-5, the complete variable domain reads SQTIHQWPATLVQPVGSPLSLECTVEGTSNPNLYWYRQAAGRGLQLLFYSVGIGQISSEVPQNLSASRPQDRQFILSSKKLLLSDSGFYLCAWRSSSETQYFGPGTRLLVL.

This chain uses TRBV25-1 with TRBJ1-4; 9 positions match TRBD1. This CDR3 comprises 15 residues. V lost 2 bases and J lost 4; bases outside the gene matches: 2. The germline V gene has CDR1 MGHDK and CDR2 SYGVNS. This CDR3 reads CASSERTGVNEKLFF. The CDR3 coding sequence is TGTGCCAGCAGTGAAAGGACAGGGGTTAATGAAAAACTGTTTTTT.

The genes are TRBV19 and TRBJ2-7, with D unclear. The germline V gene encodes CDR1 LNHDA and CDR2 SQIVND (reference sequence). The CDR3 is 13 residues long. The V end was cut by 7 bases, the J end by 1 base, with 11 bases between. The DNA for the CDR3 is TGTGCCAGTACTAGAGACGGTTCCTACGAGCAGTACTTC. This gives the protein CASTRDGSYEQYF.